The entry below describes one TCR beta chain. The antigen remains undetermined. The data were obtained in a study of long-term antiretroviral therapy in people with HIV. Findings and limits, study-wide: No data on ART adherence, viral resistance or therapy changes.

The V gene's germline CDR1 is SGDLS and CDR2 YYNGEE. CDR3 length equals 15 residues. Trimming left V 4 bases short and J 1 base short, with 14 bases between. Runs used v3.0 of the immunoSEQ assay and were done at survey level. Profiling relied on immunoSEQ multiplex PCR, and the TCRdb table lists in-frame clones only, not all of them. The repertoire consists of tens of thousands of clones, with roughly 78% occurring once and the leading ten covering approximately 6.3%. This receptor was obtained from a man aged 30 to 39 with HIV. The source was unsorted PBMCs, collected 3.4 years after starting antiretroviral therapy. The chain links TRBV9 to TRBJ1-1, with D tentatively TRBD1 (5 bases). CDR3 nucleotide sequence: TGTGCCAGCAGCCCCCGCGTAGGGACGAACACTGAAGCTTTCTTT. It specifies CASSPRVGTNTEAFF.